The 8 T cell receptor beta chains in this list originate from one sample, sequenced in a study of OX40 agonist ivuxolimab in advanced cancers. Libraries were prepared by immunoSEQ multiplex PCR; TCRdb keeps only in-frame clonotypes and omits some of them. The profile shows 15,000 to 20,000 clones, 70% to 75% of them singletons. This specimen was CD4+ or CD8+ T cells sorted from blood, taken in a trial of the OX40 agonist ivuxolimab. All receptors come from an adult with an advanced solid tumor such as melanoma, head and neck, liver or kidney cancer.

This sequence joins TRBV13 and TRBJ2-7; no clear D. This CDR3 has 12 residues. V dropped 0 bases and J dropped 2 bases, with 2 bases sitting between them. The germline V gene encodes CDR1 PRHDT and CDR2 FYEKMQ (reference sequence). For the CDR3, the DNA is TGTGCCAGCAGCTTAGGGGCCTACGAGCAGTACTTC. This codes for CASSLGAYEQYF.

V and J are TRBV27 and TRBJ1-5; D is unresolved. Germline values: CDR1 MNHEY, CDR2 SMNVEV (reference sequence). V was clipped by 3 bases and J by 0 bases, with 12 bases between them. The CDR3 contains 16 residues. The CDR3 DNA is TGTGCCAGCAGTTTGTCGGGAGGTTATAGCAATCAGCCCCAGCATTTT. This codes for CASSLSGGYSNQPQHF.

This chain uses TRBV4-2 with TRBJ2-3, with TRBD1 identical over 7 bases. The CDR3 covers 16 residues. The germline gives CDR1 LGHNA, CDR2 YNFKEQ. The J segment lost 0 bases and the V segment lost 5 bases, leaving 8 bases of the junction unmatched. CDR3 loop: CASSVPTGPSTDTQYF. The CDR3 DNA sequence: TGTGCCAGCAGCGTACCGACAGGGCCCAGCACAGATACGCAGTATTTT.

This clone was observed a few times. The chain is built from TRBV7-9 and TRBJ2-1, with TRBD2 as a possible D gene (5 bases). Germline V gene sequence: CDR1 SEHNR, CDR2 FQNEAQ (reference sequence). The CDR3 loop spans 14 amino acids. V lost 8 bases to trimming and J lost 0 bases, with 11 bases between them. The CDR3 bases are TGTGCCAGCCTCATGGGGAGCTCCTACAATGAGCAGTTCTTC. The encoded protein is CASLMGSSYNEQFF.

The chain is built from TRBV5-6 and TRBJ2-7, with 9 bases that match TRBD2. The CDR3 loop spans 16 amino acids. V shed 0 bases and J 0 bases; nucleotides not matched to a gene: 4. Per the germline V gene, CDR1 is SGHDT and CDR2 is YYEEEE. CDR3 protein: CASSLESGGFSYEQYF. CDR3 nucleotides: TGTGCCAGCAGCTTGGAGAGCGGGGGGTTCTCCTACGAGCAGTACTTC. The full variable domain, completed using reference TRBV5-6 and TRBJ2-7, is DAGVTQSPTHLIKTRGQQVTLRCSPKSGHDTVSWYQQALGQGPQFIFQYYEEEERQRGNFPDRFSGHQFPNYSSELNVNALLLGDSALYLCASSLESGGFSYEQYFGPGTRLTVT.

V usage is TRBV7-9 and J usage is TRBJ2-1; D remains unclear. Germline V CDR1 and CDR2: SEHNR, FQNEAQ (reference sequence). The V end lost 5 bases, the J end lost 5 bases, and 13 bases lay between the germline ends. The CDR3 length is 14 residues. The CDR3 reads CASSPGITDNEQFF. CDR3 bases: TGTGCCAGCAGCCCAGGTATCACCGACAATGAGCAGTTCTTC. Combining the CDR3 with reference TRBV7-9 and TRBJ2-1 gives the whole variable domain DTGVSQNPRHKITKRGQNVTFRCDPISEHNRLYWYRQTLGQGPEFLTYFQNEAQLEKSRLLSDRFSAERPKGSFSTLEIQRTEQGDSAMYLCASSPGITDNEQFFGPGTRLTVL.

This clone was picked up a small number of times. J is TRBJ2-2 and V is TRBV27; no clear D gene. The CDR3 is 16 amino acids. The V and J ends lost 3 bases and 0 bases respectively, with 11 bases between them. The germline CDR1 and CDR2 sequences are MNHEY and SMNVEV (reference sequence). The CDR3, as DNA: TGTGCCAGCAGTTTCGGGTTTTTCACGAACACCGGGGAGCTGTTTTTT. It yields the protein CASSFGFFTNTGELFF.

The rearrangement links TRBV25-1 to TRBJ1-3; D remains unclear. V lost 1 base and J lost 1, with 8 bases in between. Per the germline V gene, CDR1 is MGHDK and CDR2 is SYGVNS. The CDR3 contains 15 residues. The CDR3 DNA reads as TGTGCCAGCAGTGAATGGGGAAGTTCTGGAAACACCATATATTTT. This translates into CASSEWGSSGNTIYF. The entire variable domain, with the rest obtained from reference TRBV25-1 and TRBJ1-3, is as follows: EADIYQTPRYLVIGTGKKITLECSQTMGHDKMYWYQQDPGMELHLIHYSYGVNSTEKGDLSSESTVSRIRTEHFPLTLESARPSHTSQYLCASSEWGSSGNTIYFGEGSWLTVV.